The 31 T cell receptor beta chains reported below all come from one sample, sequenced in a study of monozygotic twins with inflammatory bowel disease. From the 5' RACE reads, TCRdb lists one entry per CDR3 protein and no DNA. Here the sample table reports 300,000 to 450,000 distinct CDR3 sequences. Sequencing was done on a sample of blood. The receptor source for this set is a human donor with ulcerative colitis or Crohn's disease, or a healthy co-twin of an affected twin (not recorded which).

The rearrangement links TRBV3-1 to TRBJ2-7. The V gene's germline CDR1 is LGHDT and CDR2 YNNKEL (reference sequence). CDR3 length equals 15 residues. CDR3 protein: CASSQELRTSYEQYF.

The chain recombines TRBV3-1 with TRBJ2-5. This CDR3 comprises 14 residues. Germline CDR1 is LGHDT and CDR2 is YNNKEL (reference sequence). CDR3 protein: CASSHFNSQETQYF.

This chain joins TRBV20-1 and TRBJ1-6. CDR3 size: 11 residues. Germline loops: CDR1 DFQATT, CDR2 SNEGSKA (reference sequence). This CDR3 reads CSARGPGPLHF.

The chain carries TRBV7-6 and TRBJ1-3; TCRdb proposes TRBD1, but this gene call is untestable without DNA. Germline V CDR1 and CDR2: SGHVS, FNYEAQ. The CDR3 consists of 18 residues. CDR3 loop: CASSLEAGVLLSGNTIYF.

V gene TRBV7-2 combines with J gene TRBJ1-2; TCRdb names TRBD1, which stays unverified in the absence of DNA. Germline V CDR1 and CDR2: SGHTA, FQGNSA. The CDR3 contains 16 residues. CDR3 sequence reads: CASSYGGRTGGDGYTF.

The chain links TRBV4-3 to TRBJ2-2; TCRdb names TRBD2, which stays unverified in the absence of DNA. Germline V gives CDR1 LGHNA, CDR2 YSLEER. This CDR3 has 18 amino acids. The CDR3 here is CASSQDTGLAGHTGELFF.

This chain uses TRBV7-9 with TRBJ2-3; TCRdb returns TRBD2, unconfirmable since there is no DNA. Germline V gives CDR1 SEHNR, CDR2 FQNEAQ (reference sequence). This CDR3 contains 14 residues. This CDR3 is CASSWTVEWDTQYF.

The chain carries TRBV7-3 and TRBJ2-1; as DNA is missing, the TRBD2 call by TCRdb cannot be tested. From germline, CDR1 is SGHTA and CDR2 FQGTGA. The CDR3 spans 16 residues. CDR3 sequence: CASSTSGTRSYNEQFF.

V is TRBV6-4 and J is TRBJ2-3; as DNA is missing, the TRBD2 call by TCRdb cannot be tested. The CDR3 length is 16 residues. Looked up from germline, CDR1 is MRHNA and CDR2 is SNTAGT. CDR3: CASSAGTSGGTDTQYF.

The CDR3 here is CATSRDRAPLF. The chain carries TRBV15 and TRBJ2-3; TCRdb's D call of TRBD2 is untestable without DNA. This CDR3 spans 11 amino acids. Germline CDR1 and CDR2: LNHNV and YYDKDF (reference sequence).

V gene TRBV15 combines with J gene TRBJ1-5; the D call of TRBD1 rests on TCRdb alone, since no DNA is present to check it. This CDR3 region has 16 residues. CDR1 is LNHNV, CDR2 YYDKDF, per germline (reference sequence). CDR3 sequence: CATGPGGGKGNQPQHF.

CDR3 sequence: CASSFPGDGAYNEQFF. The chain employs TRBV5-1 and TRBJ2-1; TCRdb's D gene call, TRBD1, goes unchecked for lack of DNA. The CDR3 extends over 16 amino acids. CDR1 SGHRS and CDR2 YFSETQ come from the germline V gene.

The V call is TRBV19, the J call TRBJ1-1; lacking DNA, the TRBD1 call made by TCRdb goes unchecked. This CDR3 is built from 13 residues. Germline CDR1 and CDR2: LNHDA and SQIVND (reference sequence). The CDR3: CASSIQGYTEAFF.

The J gene is TRBJ2-5, the V gene TRBV5-4; with no DNA, the TCRdb D assignment of TRBD1 cannot be verified. Per the germline V gene, CDR1 is SGHNT and CDR2 is YYREEE (reference sequence). The CDR3 extends over 14 amino acids. The CDR3 is CASSLTQGRETQYF.

The chain carries TRBV7-2 and TRBJ1-2; without DNA, the TCRdb call of TRBD1 cannot be checked. There are 13 residues in the CDR3. Germline values: CDR1 SGHTA, CDR2 FQGNSA. The CDR3 region is CASSPDRKYGYTF.

This sequence joins TRBV20-1 and TRBJ2-1; TCRdb lists TRBD1, though no DNA is available to test this call. The CDR3 length is 14 residues. Per germline, CDR1 DFQATT and CDR2 SNEGSKA (reference sequence). The CDR3 is CSAIGGALDNEQFF.

The V and J genes are TRBV11-2 and TRBJ2-3; lacking DNA, the TRBD2 call made by TCRdb goes unchecked. Germline V gives CDR1 SGHAT, CDR2 FQNNGV. The CDR3 is made up of 22 amino acids. The CDR3 sequence: CASSLEFLGTSGGPTSTDTQYF.

The rearrangement joins TRBV6-5 to TRBJ2-2; TCRdb's D call of TRBD1 is untestable without DNA. The CDR3 has 16 amino acids. CDR1 is MNHEY, CDR2 SVGAGI, per germline. CDR3 sequence: CASSYSIGGIIGELFF.

The J gene is TRBJ2-7, the V gene TRBV6-2 or TRBV6-3. The CDR3 runs to 12 residues. Germline values: CDR1 MNHEY, CDR2 SVGEGT. The CDR3: CASSYLINEQYF.

The V gene is TRBV3-1, the J gene TRBJ2-7; TCRdb calls TRBD1, which cannot be checked without DNA. CDR1 is LGHDT, CDR2 YNNKEL, per germline (reference sequence). CDR3 length: 16 residues. The CDR3 region is CASSQPGAGANYEQYF.

V usage is TRBV11-2 and J usage is TRBJ2-5; TCRdb proposes TRBD2, but this gene call is untestable without DNA. The CDR3 runs to 14 residues. Germline CDR1 and CDR2: SGHAT and FQNNGV. The CDR3 sequence is CASSPLAGVETQYF.

The rearrangement joins TRBV29-1 to TRBJ1-2; the TCRdb D gene call, TRBD1, has no DNA to confirm it. This CDR3 spans 15 amino acids. Per germline, CDR1 SQVTM and CDR2 ANQGSEA. The CDR3 loop reads CSVEERPGHSRGYTF.

This chain uses TRBV7-9 with TRBJ2-4; TCRdb indicates TRBD1, and absent DNA this call remains unverified. There are 12 residues in the CDR3. Germline lookup yields CDR1 SEHNR and CDR2 FQNEAQ (reference sequence). The CDR3 protein is CASTGPKNIQYF.

The V call is TRBV20-1, the J call TRBJ1-1. In germline, CDR1 is DFQATT, CDR2 SNEGSKA (reference sequence). The CDR3 consists of 14 residues. The CDR3 region is CSATLLSMNTEAFF.

The genes are TRBV11-1 and TRBJ2-6; TCRdb names TRBD1, which stays unverified in the absence of DNA. The CDR3 runs 18 residues. Germline CDR1 is SGHAT and CDR2 is FQDESV (reference sequence). CDR3 sequence: CASTLSGRGFSGANVLTF.

The chain carries TRBV15 and TRBJ2-5; TCRdb's D gene call, TRBD1, goes unchecked for lack of DNA. CDR3 length: 16 residues. The germline gives CDR1 LNHNV, CDR2 YYDKDF (reference sequence). The CDR3 loop is CATSRGGGAGWETQYF.

CDR3 in amino acids: CASSLAEGQGQPQHF. The chain employs TRBV12-3 or TRBV12-4 and TRBJ1-5; the D call of TRBD1 rests on TCRdb alone, since no DNA is present to check it. The CDR3 contains 15 residues.

The rearrangement uses TRBV4-1 and TRBJ1-1; TCRdb's D call, TRBD1, is unchecked because there is no DNA. This CDR3 region has 15 residues. Germline V lookup: CDR1 MGHRA, CDR2 YSYEKL. The CDR3 protein is CASSPLQGRSGEAFF.

The chain recombines TRBV12-3 or TRBV12-4 with TRBJ2-7; TCRdb's D call of TRBD1 is untestable without DNA. The CDR3 has 14 residues. CDR3 sequence: CASSSTGGSDEQYF.

The chain employs TRBV18 and TRBJ2-1; the D call of TRBD2 rests on TCRdb alone, since no DNA is present to check it. Germline CDR1 is KGHSH and CDR2 is LQKENI. The CDR3 spans 17 residues. This CDR3 reads CASSLRGSSRTYNEQFF.

The V call is TRBV5-4, the J call TRBJ2-7; TCRdb proposes TRBD1, but this gene call is untestable without DNA. The CDR3 runs 14 residues. The germline V gene has CDR1 SGHNT and CDR2 YYREEE (reference sequence). The CDR3 spells CASSLRAGKHEQYF.